The 29 T cell receptor beta chains reported below all come from one sample, sequenced in a study of early T cells in non-severe SARS-CoV-2 infection. TCRdb redid the calling of the 5' RACE reads with MiXCR, one entry per CDR3 protein. The sample includes fewer than 65,000 distinct CDR3 sequences, around 13% of them seen just once. Sequenced material: whole blood. Every receptor here comes from an adult who was a healthcare worker with PCR-confirmed SARS-CoV-2 infection or an uninfected control (not recorded which).

To note about this clonotype: Compared with germline, one end of the junction differs, possibly owing to a read error. This chain uses TRBV11-2 with TRBJ2-3; D may be TRBD1 (6 bases). There are 15 residues in the CDR3. Germline lookup yields CDR1 SGHAT and CDR2 FQNNGV. CDR3 region: CAGRHRGQSTDTQYF. The CDR3 nucleotides are TGTGCCGGCAGACACCGGGGACAAAGCACAGATACGCAGTATTTT.

The chain recombines TRBV10-2 with TRBJ2-3; D gene ambiguous. The V end was cut by 0 bases, the J end by 2 bases, with 6 bases between. This CDR3 spans 14 amino acids. The germline CDR1 and CDR2 sequences are WSHSY and SAAADI. The CDR3 sequence is CASSESDHTDTQYF. The DNA of the CDR3 is TGCGCCAGCAGTGAGTCCGACCACACAGATACGCAGTATTTT.

V and J are TRBV2 and TRBJ2-5; 10 bases are a match to TRBD1. Germline V gene sequence: CDR1 SNHLY, CDR2 FYNNEI. This CDR3 contains 15 residues. With V trimmed by 1 base and J by 7 bases, 6 bases remained unmatched. In DNA, the CDR3 is TGTGCCAGCAGTGAAGGACAGGGGGCATTAGGGACCCAGTACTTC. It yields the protein CASSEGQGALGTQYF.

The genes are TRBV3-1 and TRBJ2-1; 9 positions agree with TRBD2. This CDR3 comprises 18 residues. The trim removed 0 bases at V and 7 bases at J, leaving 13 bases unmatched. Germline CDR1 LGHDT, CDR2 YNNKEL (reference sequence). DNA of the CDR3: TGTGCCAGCAGCCAAGATCGGGGCGTAAGCGGGGGGTCGAATGAGCAGTTCTTC. It codes for CASSQDRGVSGGSNEQFF.

This chain joins TRBV5-1 and TRBJ2-3; 11 bases line up with TRBD2. The CDR3 is 16 residues long. With V trimmed by 1 base and J by 3 bases, 4 bases remained unmatched. Germline CDR1 is SGHRS and CDR2 is YFSETQ. In nucleotides, the CDR3 is TGCGCCAGCAGCTTGCTGGCTAGCGGGGGGACAGATACGCAGTATTTT. This translates into CASSLLASGGTDTQYF.

This clonotype was detected only a few times. The chain combines TRBV5-6 with TRBJ1-3; the D gene is possibly TRBD1 (5 bases). The V gene's germline CDR1 is SGHDT and CDR2 YYEEEE. V lost 4 bases to trimming and J lost 0 bases, with 11 bases between them. This CDR3 contains 15 residues. CDR3 nucleotide sequence: TGTGCCAGCAGCAAGACAGAAAACTCTGGAAACACCATATATTTT. It specifies CASSKTENSGNTIYF.

In its sample, this clonotype was seen a few times. The genes are TRBV27 and TRBJ1-5, with 7 bases that match TRBD1. Trimming removed 5 bases from V and 4 bases from J; junction bases left unmatched: 8. CDR1 is MNHEY, CDR2 SMNVEV, per germline (reference sequence). The CDR3 has 15 amino acids. CDR3 sequence: CASSPGTGANQPQHF. DNA for the CDR3: TGTGCCAGCAGTCCGGGTACAGGGGCTAATCAGCCCCAGCATTTT.

This clonotype was seen only a few times. The chain recombines TRBV11-2 with TRBJ2-3, with D possibly TRBD1 on 5 matching bases. The germline V and J ends were trimmed by 4 bases and 9 bases, with 11 bases remaining between them. This CDR3 has 12 residues. From germline, CDR1 is SGHAT and CDR2 FQNNGV. As DNA, the CDR3 is TGTGCCAGCAGCTCGCTGAAGGGGACGCAGTATTTT. Translation: CASSSLKGTQYF.

Turning to this clonotype: A single base separates this from a much larger clone, so it may be a read error. A read error is likely, as this CDR3 ends without the conserved phenylalanine or tryptophan. The chain combines TRBV25-1 with TRBJ2-2; D unclear. The CDR3 extends over 15 amino acids. V lost 3 bases to trimming and J lost 2 bases, with 10 bases between them. CDR1 and CDR2 (germline): MGHDK, SYGVNS. The CDR3 here is CASSDPKRNTGELFL. In DNA, the CDR3 is TGTGCCAGCAGTGACCCCAAGAGAAACACCGGGGAGCTGTTTTTA.

This clonotype was found a few times. The chain combines TRBV25-1 with TRBJ2-5; D remains unclear. The CDR3 is made up of 12 amino acids. Germline loops: CDR1 MGHDK, CDR2 SYGVNS. Trimming removed 6 bases at V and 5 bases at J, with 10 bases between. CDR3 sequence: CASRPAWETQYF. CDR3 nucleotides: TGTGCCAGCAGACCTGCCTGGGAGACCCAGTACTTC.

This clonotype was seen a handful of times. This CDR3 is CSARGTSGGSSYEQYF. The CDR3 DNA follows: TGCAGTGCTAGAGGGACTAGCGGGGGATCCTCCTACGAGCAGTACTTC. The chain is built from TRBV20-1 and TRBJ2-7; 13 bases line up with TRBD2. The CDR3 consists of 16 residues. Germline assignment: CDR1 DFQATT and CDR2 SNEGSKA (reference sequence). Trimming removed 1 base from V and 0 bases from J; junction bases left unmatched: 3.

This clonotype was counted many times. This chain joins TRBV30 and TRBJ2-3; D is ambiguous. V lost 2 bases to trimming and J lost 5 bases, with 5 bases between them. The CDR3 runs 11 residues. CDR1 is GTSNPN, CDR2 SVGIG, per germline (reference sequence). The CDR3 loop reads CAWSPRDTQYF. In DNA, the CDR3 is TGTGCCTGGAGTCCCAGAGATACGCAGTATTTT.

In this sample, this clonotype turned up a few times. Its ends do not fully match the called genes, so a read error is possible. The rearrangement joins TRBV20-1 to TRBJ2-3; D is unclear. From germline, CDR1 is DFQATT and CDR2 SNEGSKA (reference sequence). The CDR3 has 9 amino acids. The CDR3 bases are TGCAGTGCTGCCCTGGCCGGTGATTTT. It codes for CSAALAGDF.

This clonotype appeared many times. The chain links TRBV6-6 to TRBJ1-1; the D is unclear. Trimming stripped 7 bases from V and 5 bases from J, with 11 bases between. The CDR3 is 12 residues long. Per germline, CDR1 MNHNY and CDR2 SVGAGI (reference sequence). The CDR3 DNA follows: TGTGCCAGCACTATGGGCGGGACTGAAGCTTTCTTT. Translating it yields CASTMGGTEAFF.

This clonotype was observed many times. The V call is TRBV7-8, the J call TRBJ2-2; D unresolved. CDR1 is SGHVS, CDR2 FQNEAQ, per germline. Trimming shortened V by 5 bases and J by 1 base, and 8 bases separated the two germline ends. This CDR3 region has 14 residues. CDR3: CASSIVRNTGELFF. Written as DNA, the CDR3 is TGTGCCAGCAGCATCGTAAGGAACACCGGGGAGCTGTTTTTT. Together with reference TRBV7-8 and TRBJ2-2, the CDR3 gives the full variable domain: GAGVSQSPRYKVAKRGQDVALRCDPISGHVSLFWYQQALGQGPEFLTYFQNEAQLDKSGLPSDRFFAERPEGSVSTLKIQRTQQEDSAVYLCASSIVRNTGELFFGEGSRLTVL.

In this sample, this clonotype turned up many times. The chain couples TRBV7-9 to TRBJ2-7, with D possibly matching TRBD2 (6 bases). With 10 bases removed from V and 0 bases from J, the gap between germline ends came to 10 bases. The CDR3 totals 12 residues. From germline, CDR1 is SEHNR and CDR2 FQNEAQ (reference sequence). CDR3 sequence: CATGDGSYEQYF. CDR3 bases: TGTGCCACGGGGGACGGCTCCTACGAGCAGTACTTC.

This clonotype was seen a few times. The chain recombines TRBV27 with TRBJ1-5; 10 nucleotides match TRBD1. Trimming removed 5 bases from V and 0 bases from J; junction bases left unmatched: 10. This CDR3 has 18 residues. Germline V CDR1 and CDR2: MNHEY, SMNVEV (reference sequence). The CDR3 DNA reads as TGTGCCAGCAGTCCAGACAGGGGGCTAGGGTATAGCAATCAGCCCCAGCATTTT. This translates into CASSPDRGLGYSNQPQHF.

This clonotype was picked up many times. The chain carries TRBV18 and TRBJ2-1; a weak D match, TRBD1 (6 bases). Germline assignment: CDR1 KGHSH and CDR2 LQKENI. V gave up 3 bases and J gave up 3 bases, with 15 bases separating them. CDR3 length equals 16 residues. Here the CDR3 reads CASSPARGAGYNEQFF. CDR3 bases: TGTGCCAGCTCACCTGCCAGGGGAGCAGGCTACAATGAGCAGTTCTTC.

This clonotype was recorded a few times. The V gene is TRBV19, the J gene TRBJ2-1; D uncertain. Trimming left V 1 base short and J 8 bases short, with 3 bases between. CDR1 is LNHDA, CDR2 SQIVND, per germline (reference sequence). The CDR3 is 11 amino acids. The CDR3 DNA sequence: TGTGCCAGTAGTATAGGTGATGAGCAGTTCTTC. Protein: CASSIGDEQFF.

Many counts were recorded for this clonotype. This chain joins TRBV18 and TRBJ2-7; no clear D. The V end was cut by 0 bases, the J end by 0 bases, with 3 bases between. This CDR3 comprises 13 residues. CDR1 and CDR2 from the germline V gene are KGHSH and LQKENI. CDR3 sequence: CASSPPSSYEQYF. The CDR3 DNA sequence: TGTGCCAGCTCACCACCGAGCTCCTACGAGCAGTACTTC.

The sample holds many counts of this clonotype. The V and J genes are TRBV28 and TRBJ2-5; D gene uncertain. The germline V gene encodes CDR1 MDHEN and CDR2 SYDVKM. V was pared by 4 bases and J by 5 bases, with 5 bases between. This CDR3 is built from 11 residues. The CDR3 region has the DNA TGTGCCAGCAGTTCGAGGGAGACCCAGTACTTC. It is translated as CASSSRETQYF.

This clonotype was counted ten times or more. This chain joins TRBV7-6 and TRBJ2-3; 9 bases are shared with TRBD2. The CDR3 is 15 amino acids. CDR1 and CDR2 from the germline V gene are SGHVS and FNYEAQ. J gave up 4 bases and V 6 bases, and 8 bases lay outside the gene matches. The CDR3 nucleotides read TGTGCCAGCAGTCGTGGCGGGGGGGTTTCAGATACGCAGTATTTT. Its translation: CASSRGGGVSDTQYF.

In its sample, this clonotype was seen a few times. The chain combines TRBV14 with TRBJ2-7, with 7 bases identical to TRBD2. Per the germline V gene, CDR1 is SGHDN and CDR2 is FVKESK. The J segment lost 2 bases and the V segment lost 8 bases, leaving 3 bases of the junction unmatched. This CDR3 comprises 12 residues. The DNA of the CDR3 is TGTGCCAGCCGCGGGGGACCCTACGAGCAGTACTTC. It specifies CASRGGPYEQYF. Complete variable domain (other parts from reference TRBV14 and TRBJ2-7): EAGVTQFPSHSVIEKGQTVTLRCDPISGHDNLYWYRRVMGKEIKFLLHFVKESKQDESGMPNNRFLAERTGGTYSTLKVQPAELEDSGVYFCASRGGPYEQYFGPGTRLTVT.

The J gene is TRBJ2-7, the V gene TRBV10-3; D may be TRBD2 (5 bases). Trimming cost V 4 bases and J 4 bases, with 17 bases left between them. Germline V CDR1 and CDR2: ENHRY, SYGVKD. CDR3 size: 15 residues. As DNA, the CDR3 is TGTGCCATCAGTGTAGGGTCGTCTAGCAAATACGAGCAGTACTTC. Its translation is CAISVGSSSKYEQYF.

The genes are TRBV12-3 or TRBV12-4 and TRBJ2-5; the D call may be TRBD1 or TRBD2 (5 bases each). V lost 8 bases and J 4 bases, leaving 14 bases between the germline ends. The length of the CDR3 is 13 residues. The CDR3 nucleotides are TGTGCCAGCCTCTACGGGGCGGGAGAGACCCAGTACTTC. As protein: CASLYGAGETQYF.

This clonotype was detected ten times or more. V and J are TRBV6-6 and TRBJ2-5; 8 nucleotides line up with TRBD1. Germline V gene sequence: CDR1 MNHNY, CDR2 SVGAGI (reference sequence). V was pared by 2 bases and J by 4 bases, with 9 bases of the junction left unmatched. CDR3 length: 16 amino acids. CDR3 in amino acids: CASSYLNPRGPETQYF. The CDR3 nucleotides read TGTGCCAGCAGTTACCTGAATCCCAGGGGGCCAGAGACCCAGTACTTC.

This clonotype was recorded a few times. The V and J genes are TRBV4-2 and TRBJ2-3; 7 bases fit TRBD2. Germline CDR1 LGHNA, CDR2 YNFKEQ. With V trimmed by 0 bases and J by 4 bases, 10 bases remained unmatched. The CDR3 loop spans 17 amino acids. As DNA, the CDR3 is TGTGCCAGCAGCCAAGATGGGATAGCGGGCCCTCCAGATACGCAGTATTTT. It yields the protein CASSQDGIAGPPDTQYF.

This clonotype appeared a few times. The gene calls are TRBV18 and TRBJ2-5; TRBD2 might be the D (6 bases). With 4 bases removed from V and 1 base from J, the gap between germline ends came to 7 bases. The length of the CDR3 is 13 residues. Per germline, CDR1 KGHSH and CDR2 LQKENI. The CDR3 spells CASSRDSQETQYF. The CDR3 DNA reads as TGTGCCAGCTCACGGGACTCCCAAGAGACCCAGTACTTC.

The V call is TRBV5-6, the J call TRBJ1-5, with unresolved D. CDR1 and CDR2 from the germline V gene are SGHDT and YYEEEE. The V end lost 5 bases, the J end lost 0 bases, and 12 bases lay between the germline ends. This CDR3 comprises 15 residues. The CDR3 DNA reads TGTGCCAGCAGACGTCGGGGAGATAGCAATCAGCCCCAGCATTTT. Its translation: CASRRRGDSNQPQHF.